This T cell receptor (beta chain) appears in the sequencing data of a study of CD8+ T cells in alopecia areata. Study-wide results and caveats: Possibly as an HLA-related effect, TCR sharing across patients appeared less clear than in mice.

Once RNA had been extracted, it was reverse transcribed into cDNA to act as the sequencing template. Here immunoSEQ multiplex PCR was the method, and the copy in TCRdb shows in-frame clones only, minus some. The sample records roughly 120,000 clones, about 54% being singletons. Germline assignment: CDR1 MGHRA and CDR2 YSYEKL. There are 14 residues in the CDR3. Trimming removed 6 bases from V and 1 base from J, with 12 bases in between. Treatment defined: oral pan-JAK inhibitor, 5-10 mg twice daily. Regarding this clone: Antigen unknown.

Sequencing was performed on CD8+ T cells sorted from blood, taken at week 4, from a patient treated with tofacitinib. This sequence was found in a human donor with alopecia areata. The rearrangement joins TRBV4-1 to TRBJ2-5; the D gene could be TRBD1 or TRBD2 (7 bases each). CDR3 DNA: TGCGCCAGCAGGTCAGGGGGGGGCCAAGAGACCCAGTACTTC. Amino acids: CASRSGGGQETQYF.